The 18 T cell receptor beta chains below were found in one sample sequenced in a study of beta chain features in type 1 diabetes listed by TCRdb under 2018. Overall study results and their limits: In all four CD4+ subsets, TCRB CDR3 length was moderately but significantly shorter in type 1 diabetes patients.

Their cognate antigens are unknown. The library was generated by the immunoSEQ multiplex PCR assay. The High Capacity cDNA Reverse Transcription Kit was used to reverse transcribe all of the isolated RNA, meaning that expressed TCRB transcripts were what got sequenced. This immuneACCESS table, as held by TCRdb, lists in-frame sequences with V and J called but not all clones. Of the missing ones, under half trace to an unresolved V gene in checked studies; the others have no known cause. This sample comprises nearly 350,000 clones, 7% to 10% of them detected only once. The top ten hold roughly 0.99% of the sample. The material sequenced was central memory CD4+ T cells from blood. These receptors were obtained from a man aged 25 to 45 with type 1 diabetes.

The sample holds a few counts of this clone. V and J are TRBV27 and TRBJ1-1; D gene ambiguous. V was clipped by 6 bases and J by 6 bases, with 8 bases between them. CDR3 length equals 11 residues. Germline V gene lookup returns CDR1 MNHEY and CDR2 SMNVEV (reference sequence). The CDR3, as DNA: TGTGCCAGCAGCAATCGGGCTGAAGCTTTCTTT. Translated: CASSNRAEAFF.

This clone has more than one count but fewer than ten. The chain employs TRBV30 and TRBJ1-4, with 7 bases matching TRBD1. Germline V gene sequence: CDR1 GTSNPN, CDR2 SVGIG (reference sequence). With 2 bases clipped from V and 6 bases from J, the junction kept 6 bases outside the gene matches. This CDR3 comprises 14 residues. This chain's CDR3 is CAWSLGTADEKLFF. In DNA form, the CDR3 reads TGTGCCTGGAGTCTTGGGACAGCAGATGAAAAACTGTTTTTT.

Only a few counts were recorded for this clone. V and J are TRBV19 and TRBJ1-2; D not resolved. The germline V gene has CDR1 LNHDA and CDR2 SQIVND (reference sequence). V lost 10 bases and J lost 8, with 17 bases in between. The CDR3 sequence is 12 residues long. In DNA form, the CDR3 reads TGTGCCACCCAGAAGCCAGGACTGGGCTACACCTTC. Translation: CATQKPGLGYTF.

This chain connects TRBV6-5 to TRBJ2-3, with TRBD2 matching 12 bases. This CDR3 is built from 15 residues. CDR1 is MNHEY, CDR2 SVGAGI, per germline. Trimming at V came to 5 bases and at J to 7 bases, leaving 7 bases not matched to a gene. The CDR3 bases are TGTGCCAGCAGTCCAACTAGCGGGGGGTCGAATACGCAGTATTTT. Translated: CASSPTSGGSNTQYF.

This clone was seen at least ten times. The chain has TRBV28 and TRBJ2-3, with a weak D call TRBD2 (5 bases). This CDR3 contains 14 residues. Germline V lookup: CDR1 MDHEN, CDR2 SYDVKM. V was pared by 6 bases and J by 1 base, with 11 bases between. CDR3 bases: TGTGCCAGCAGCGAAACGCGGGGCACAGATACGCAGTATTTT. It encodes CASSETRGTDTQYF.

Remarks on this clone: Given a much more abundant clone one base away, this may be a read error. This rearrangement joins TRBV5-6 to TRBJ2-5; no definite D call. Trimming took off 0 bases at V and 6 bases at J, with 3 bases between the two ends. Germline values: CDR1 SGHDT, CDR2 YYEEEE. The CDR3 has 11 amino acids. The CDR3 bases are TGTGCCAGCAGCTTGGGGCAGACCCAGTACTTC. This codes for CASSLGQTQYF.

The V call is TRBV30, the J call TRBJ1-4; D gene ambiguous. V gave up 1 base and J gave up 8 bases, with 11 bases separating them. This CDR3 region has 13 residues. Per the germline V gene, CDR1 is GTSNPN and CDR2 is SVGIG (reference sequence). The CDR3 spells CAWSEDGGEKLFF. CDR3 bases: TGTGCCTGGAGTGAGGACGGTGGGGAAAAACTGTTTTTT. The full variable domain, completed using reference TRBV30 and TRBJ1-4, is SQTIHQWPATLVQPVGSPLSLECTVEGTSNPNLYWYRQAAGRGLQLLFYSVGIGQISSEVPQNLSASRPQDRQFILSSKKLLLSDSGFYLCAWSEDGGEKLFFGSGTQLSVL.

DNA of the CDR3: TGCAGCGTTACCGGGAGTTTTACAGATACGCAGTATTTT. Residues: CSVTGSFTDTQYF. The V call is TRBV29-1, the J call TRBJ2-3, with D possibly matching TRBD2 (6 bases). The germline V gene encodes CDR1 SQVTM and CDR2 ANQGSEA. Trimming stripped 5 bases from V and 3 bases from J, with 12 bases between. This CDR3 has 13 residues.

This clone was seen a few times. The chain employs TRBV19 and TRBJ2-4; 9 nucleotides agree with TRBD2. The length of the CDR3 is 16 residues. Trimming removed 4 bases from V and 3 bases from J; junction bases left unmatched: 7. The germline V gene has CDR1 LNHDA and CDR2 SQIVND (reference sequence). In DNA form, the CDR3 reads TGTGCCAGTAGTAGCGGGGGGGCCGCAGGCAAAAACATTCAGTACTTC. As protein: CASSSGGAAGKNIQYF.

The V gene is TRBV7-2, the J gene TRBJ2-5; TRBD1 is a possible D gene (6 bases). Germline loops: CDR1 SGHTA, CDR2 FQGNSA. The CDR3 is 12 amino acids. Trimming cost V 6 bases and J 5 bases, with 10 bases left between them. CDR3 sequence reads: CASRKGEETQYF. The CDR3 nucleotides read TGTGCCAGCAGGAAGGGGGAGGAGACCCAGTACTTC.

The gene calls are TRBV30 and TRBJ1-2; tentative D call: TRBD1 (5 bases). Germline V gene data show CDR1 as GTSNPN and CDR2 as SVGIG (reference sequence). This CDR3 region has 16 residues. V gave up 3 bases and J gave up 0 bases, with 17 bases separating them. The CDR3 nucleotides are TGTGCCTGGAGGCCCCAGGGAAGGCTCCCTAACTATGGCTACACCTTC. It yields the protein CAWRPQGRLPNYGYTF.

The J gene is TRBJ2-5, the V gene TRBV9; 10 bases are a match to TRBD2. The CDR3 extends over 16 amino acids. Germline V CDR1 and CDR2: SGDLS, YYNGEE. V was pared by 1 base and J by 4 bases, with 7 bases of the junction left unmatched. The CDR3 DNA reads TGTGCCAGCAGCGTACGGAGCGGGGGGGCCAGAGAGACCCAGTACTTC. Translation gives CASSVRSGGARETQYF.

This clone was picked up a small number of times. The chain is built from TRBV19 and TRBJ2-2, with TRBD1 matching 7 bases. CDR1 and CDR2 (germline): LNHDA, SQIVND (reference sequence). Trimming removed 3 bases from V and 4 bases from J; junction bases left unmatched: 8. The CDR3 loop spans 16 amino acids. CDR3 bases: TGTGCCAGTAGTATCCCTGGACAGGATGGCACCGGGGAGCTGTTTTTT. This gives the protein CASSIPGQDGTGELFF.

As concerns this clone: Distinct nucleotide sequences in the sample also encode this CDR3. The chain is built from TRBV28 and TRBJ2-5, with D unclear. The CDR3 runs 13 residues. V was pared by 4 bases and J by 4 bases, with 10 bases between. CDR1 is MDHEN, CDR2 SYDVKM, per germline. CDR3: CASSSISRETQYF. The CDR3 DNA reads as TGTGCCAGCAGTTCAATATCGAGAGAGACCCAGTACTTC. Combining the CDR3 with reference TRBV28 and TRBJ2-5 gives the whole variable domain DVKVTQSSRYLVKRTGEKVFLECVQDMDHENMFWYRQDPGLGLRLIYFSYDVKMKEKGDIPEGYSVSREKKERFSLILESASTNQTSMYLCASSSISRETQYFGPGTRLLVL.

This clone occurred a few times. Other nucleotide sequences from this sample produce the same CDR3. The chain has TRBV4-3 and TRBJ1-2; D remains unclear. Germline V CDR1 and CDR2: LGHNA, YSLEER. Trimming pared 0 bases from V and 1 base from J, leaving 9 bases between. The CDR3 has 15 amino acids. CDR3 coding DNA: TGCGCCAGCAGCCAAGATGGAGGGTTTAACTATGGCTACACCTTC. Translated, it gives CASSQDGGFNYGYTF.

Only a few counts were recorded for this clone. This sequence joins TRBV5-1 and TRBJ2-5; 7 nucleotides line up with TRBD1. V shed 4 bases, J shed 3 bases, and the junction held 3 bases outside the gene matches. Germline V gene data show CDR1 as SGHRS and CDR2 as YFSETQ. The CDR3 spans 13 residues. The CDR3 region is CASSPGTEETQYF. In DNA, the CDR3 is TGCGCCAGCAGCCCGGGGACAGAAGAGACCCAGTACTTC.

The rearrangement links TRBV5-1 to TRBJ2-3; tentatively, D is TRBD1 (5 bases). Trimming took off 0 bases at V and 3 bases at J, with 17 bases between the two ends. Germline lookup yields CDR1 SGHRS and CDR2 YFSETQ. This CDR3 region has 17 residues. CDR3 residues: CASSLEGFRLGTDTQYF. The CDR3 DNA follows: TGCGCCAGCAGCTTGGAGGGGTTCAGGCTGGGGACAGATACGCAGTATTTT.

In its sample, this clone was seen many times. The J gene is TRBJ2-1, the V gene TRBV5-1; 8 bases map to TRBD1. Germline lookup yields CDR1 SGHRS and CDR2 YFSETQ. This CDR3 has 16 residues. V was pared by 3 bases and J by 10 bases, with 15 bases of the junction left unmatched. The CDR3 is CASSSDVGQGLDEQFF. CDR3 bases: TGCGCCAGCAGCTCCGACGTAGGACAGGGTCTCGACGAGCAGTTCTTC.